This T cell receptor (beta chain) comes out of a study of OX40 agonist ivuxolimab in advanced cancers. Only in-frame clones appear in the TCRdb table, and some are missing; sequencing was by immunoSEQ multiplex PCR. The sample records 55,000 to 70,000 clones, 86% being singletons. With baseline, cycle 4 day 1, and cycle 7 day 1 as timepoints, blood was sampled. CDR3 length: 15 amino acids. Germline values: CDR1 MNHNY, CDR2 SVGAGI (reference sequence). J was trimmed by 8 bases and V by 0 bases; bases with no gene match: 6. The receptor comes from an adult with an advanced solid tumor such as melanoma, head and neck, liver or kidney cancer. Sequenced here: CD4+ or CD8+ T cells sorted from blood, sampled in a trial of the OX40 agonist ivuxolimab. The rearrangement uses TRBV6-6 and TRBJ2-1, with 8 bases identical to TRBD2. The CDR3 coding sequence is TGTGCCAGCAGTTACTCCGGGGGGGGTTACGATGAGCAGTTCTTC. This sequence encodes CASSYSGGGYDEQFF.